Sequencing of this TCR beta chain was carried out in a study of shared clonotypes between healthy human individuals. Study-wide background: Each donor contributed plates that comprised three CD4 naive, three CD4 memory, two CD8 naive and one CD8 memory.

CDR1 and CDR2 (germline): SGHRS, YFSETQ. The CDR3 is 18 amino acids. V was shortened by 5 bases and J by 2 bases, with 24 bases between the two germline ends. Profiled with immunoSEQ multiplex PCR; TCRdb holds only in-frame clones, not every one. The data contain around 2.5 million clones, approximately 93% of them seen just once; the ten biggest clones take up 0.36%. Notes on this clone: Its specificity is not known.

Study-level points and caveats: Lower generation probabilities were found for non-shared clonotypes than for those shared by all four donors.

Into CD45RA+ naive and CD45RA-negative memory subsets, the CD4+ cells were split. The receptor was isolated from a man between 18 and 29 years old in good health. Some clones in this sample may be carry-over from other donors' samples. V gene TRBV5-1 combines with J gene TRBJ2-3; D may match TRBD1 or TRBD2 (5 bases each). Sample: naive CD4+ T cells from PBMCs. Subset meaning: CD45RA+ positively selected. The CDR3 reads CASSASFGAHLPTDTQYF. CDR3 DNA: TGCGCCAGCAGTGCCTCCTTCGGGGCGCATCTCCCCACAGATACGCAGTATTTT.